The 11 T cell receptor beta chains given below trace back to one sample, sequenced in a study of shared clonotypes between healthy human individuals. TCRdb's copy holds only in-frame clones and misses some; the assay was immunoSEQ multiplex PCR. The table shows 800,000 to 1,200,000 clones, with 75% to 80% occurring only once. Sequenced sample: memory CD4+ T cells from PBMCs. Subset in this sample: CD45RA-negative fraction. Receptors originate from a man between 18 and 35 years old in good health. Some clones in this sample may be carry-over from other donors' samples.

The V call is TRBV6-5, the J call TRBJ2-7, with 8 bases that match TRBD2. This CDR3 is 13 amino acids long. V lost 7 bases to trimming and J lost 1 base; unmatched junction nucleotides: 3. Germline values: CDR1 MNHEY, CDR2 SVGAGI. The CDR3 DNA reads as TGTGCCAGCACTCCTAGCGGGTCCTACGAGCAGTACTTC. Translation gives CASTPSGSYEQYF.

The V gene is TRBV11-3, the J gene TRBJ2-7, with D tentatively TRBD1 (5 bases). Trimming removed 1 base at V and 3 bases at J, with 7 bases between. The CDR3 runs to 13 residues. CDR1 and CDR2 (germline): SGHNT, YENEEA. CDR3 in DNA: TGTGCCAGCAGCTTAGGGACAAACTACGAGCAGTACTTC. This sequence encodes CASSLGTNYEQYF.

With regard to this clone: At the DNA level, this CDR3 is encoded by other sequences in the same sample as well. The rearrangement links TRBV6-5 to TRBJ2-7; the D is unclear. V was pared by 2 bases and J by 4 bases, with 9 bases between. Germline loops: CDR1 MNHEY, CDR2 SVGAGI. The CDR3 is 13 amino acids. CDR3 region: CASSYGRRYEQYF. CDR3 nucleotides: TGTGCCAGCAGTTACGGCAGACGGTACGAGCAGTACTTC.

The chain joins TRBV7-9 to TRBJ2-7, with TRBD1 matching over 8 bases. The CDR3 consists of 14 residues. CDR1 SEHNR and CDR2 FQNEAQ come from the germline V gene (reference sequence). J gave up 4 bases and V 6 bases, and 8 bases lay outside the gene matches. CDR3 loop: CASRPPGGGYEQYF. DNA of the CDR3: TGTGCCAGCAGGCCCCCAGGGGGCGGGTACGAGCAGTACTTC.

This chain links TRBV5-6 with TRBJ2-7; tentatively, D is TRBD1 or TRBD2 (5 bases each). The V end lost 5 bases, the J end lost 5 bases, and 17 bases lay between the germline ends. Germline CDR1 is SGHDT and CDR2 is YYEEEE. The CDR3 covers 14 residues. The CDR3: CASSGFGRENEQYF. The CDR3 DNA reads TGTGCCAGCAGTGGATTCGGCAGGGAGAACGAGCAGTACTTC.

The chain uses TRBV7-3 and TRBJ2-7; 8 nucleotides align to TRBD2. Germline assignment: CDR1 SGHTA and CDR2 FQGTGA. This CDR3 is 15 amino acids long. V trimming: 2 bases; J trimming: 5 bases; junction bases outside the gene matches: 8. In DNA form, the CDR3 reads TGTGCCAGCAGCTTACTAGCGGGTGCTGGGAACGAGCAGTACTTC. It is translated as CASSLLAGAGNEQYF.

The chain links TRBV23-1 to TRBJ1-1; D is uncertain. TRBV23-1 carries the ORF label, with uncertain function. Trimming stripped 4 bases from V and 8 bases from J, with 11 bases between. The CDR3 has 12 amino acids. The CDR3 DNA reads as TGCGCCAGCAGTCGTTCTGGGCCGGAAGCTTTCTTT. Translated: CASSRSGPEAFF.

J is TRBJ2-7 and V is TRBV28; perhaps D is TRBD1 or TRBD2 (5 bases each). CDR3 length: 11 amino acids. The germline CDR1 and CDR2 sequences are MDHEN and SYDVKM. V was cut by 10 bases and J by 3 bases, with 10 bases left in between. The CDR3 is CATGRLYEQYF. The CDR3, as DNA: TGTGCCACGGGACGGCTCTACGAGCAGTACTTC.

The chain recombines TRBV5-1 with TRBJ2-1, with TRBD2 matching over 7 bases. This CDR3 has 14 residues. With 3 bases clipped from V and 8 bases from J, the junction kept 8 bases outside the gene matches. CDR1 and CDR2 (germline): SGHRS, YFSETQ. CDR3 sequence: CASSSGGRAYEQFF. In DNA form, the CDR3 reads TGCGCCAGCAGCTCGGGGGGACGAGCATATGAGCAGTTCTTC.

The chain joins TRBV4-1 to TRBJ2-3; D perhaps matches TRBD2 (7 bases). The CDR3 totals 15 residues. V was trimmed by 8 bases and J by 0 bases, leaving 15 bases between them. Germline values: CDR1 MGHRA, CDR2 YSYEKL. CDR3 in amino acids: CASDPGRGSTDTQYF. The CDR3 coding sequence is TGCGCCAGCGACCCGGGGAGGGGGAGCACAGATACGCAGTATTTT.

V is TRBV19 and J is TRBJ1-1, with 12 bases identical to TRBD1. The CDR3 runs to 15 residues. With V trimmed by 4 bases and J by 1 base, 1 base remained unmatched. Per germline, CDR1 LNHDA and CDR2 SQIVND (reference sequence). Written as DNA, the CDR3 is TGTGCCAGTAGTAGGGACAGGGGGCGGAACACTGAAGCTTTCTTT. Its translation is CASSRDRGRNTEAFF.